This TCR beta chain was sequenced in a study of response to subunit inactivated influenza vaccine. The study, taken as a whole, reports: The authors suggested that every seasonal influenza vaccination recruits few new T cells.

Trimming shortened V by 7 bases and J by 2 bases, and 18 bases separated the two germline ends. CDR3 length: 15 residues. CDR1 and CDR2 from the germline V gene are SGHTA and FQGNSA. This clonotype has a count of ten or more. Its antigen is not identified. MiXCR, run by TCRdb on the RT-PCR reads, gives a single entry per CDR3 protein. Of fewer than 700,000 distinct CDR3 sequences in the sample, 10% to 15% were seen once. The rearrangement joins TRBV7-2 to TRBJ2-7, with D possibly TRBD1 on 5 matching bases. This receptor was taken from a man in his forties or fifties who received an inactivated influenza vaccine. The starting material was PBMCs from blood, obtained more than 35 days after vaccination. The CDR3 DNA sequence: TGTGCCAGCACACCTGACAGCTTCATAGCCTACGAGCAGTACTTC. As protein: CASTPDSFIAYEQYF. The full variable domain, rest sourced from reference TRBV7-2 and TRBJ2-7, is GAGVSQSPSNKVTEKGKDVELRCDPISGHTALYWYRQSLGQGLEFLIYFQGNSAPDKSGLPSDRFSAERTGGSVSTLTIQRTQQEDSAVYLCASTPDSFIAYEQYFGPGTRLTVT.